This TCR beta chain was documented in a study of blood T cell repertoires in COVID-19. Study as a whole: Some COVID-19 samples were acute and others convalescent; all came from the United States, Italy and Spain. The cDNA or gDNA used as material had been derived from T cells, B-cell-depleted T cells, or PBMCs.

In the source study's methods: Reference gene primer amplification in the assay estimated nucleated cell counts. Here immunoSEQ multiplex PCR was the method, and the copy in TCRdb shows in-frame clones only, minus some. That table is the source of V, J and clone size, and D and trimming were worked out from the DNA. The sample lists around 160,000 clones; around 84% were seen once. Germline lookup yields CDR1 MGHDK and CDR2 SYGVNS. The CDR3 covers 15 residues. Trimming took off 3 bases at V and 2 bases at J, with 13 bases between the two ends. The chain links TRBV25-1 to TRBJ2-5, with a weak D call TRBD1 (6 bases). The TCR sequence derives from a man in his fifties or sixties with active or convalescent COVID-19. Sequencing was performed on peripheral blood. For the CDR3, the DNA is TGTGCCAGCAGTGAGGCAGGGGCTAGACAAGAGACCCAGTACTTC. Translated, it gives CASSEAGARQETQYF. The variable domain in full, completed from reference TRBV25-1 and TRBJ2-5, reads EADIYQTPRYLVIGTGKKITLECSQTMGHDKMYWYQQDPGMELHLIHYSYGVNSTEKGDLSSESTVSRIRTEHFPLTLESARPSHTSQYLCASSEAGARQETQYFGPGTRLLVL.